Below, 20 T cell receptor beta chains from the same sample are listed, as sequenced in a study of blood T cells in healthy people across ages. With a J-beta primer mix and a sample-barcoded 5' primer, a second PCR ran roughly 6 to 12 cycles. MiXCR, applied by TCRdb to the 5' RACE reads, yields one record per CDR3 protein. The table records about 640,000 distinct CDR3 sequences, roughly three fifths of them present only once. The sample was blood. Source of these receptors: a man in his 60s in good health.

CDR3 sequence (DNA): TGTGCCAGCAGCCCCGGGGGTAGTGGGGTCCAAGAGACCCAGTACTTC. This sequence encodes CASSPGGSGVQETQYF. V gene TRBV5-6 combines with J gene TRBJ2-5, with D perhaps TRBD2 (6 bases). V lost 4 bases and J 1 base, leaving 17 bases between the germline ends. This CDR3 is 16 amino acids long. Germline CDR1 is SGHDT and CDR2 is YYEEEE.

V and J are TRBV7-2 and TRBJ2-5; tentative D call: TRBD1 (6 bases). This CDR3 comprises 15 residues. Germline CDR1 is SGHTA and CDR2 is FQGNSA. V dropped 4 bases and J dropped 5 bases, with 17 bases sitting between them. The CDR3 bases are TGTGCCAGCAGCTCCGGGACACAGTATCGGGAGACCCAGTACTTC. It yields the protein CASSSGTQYRETQYF.

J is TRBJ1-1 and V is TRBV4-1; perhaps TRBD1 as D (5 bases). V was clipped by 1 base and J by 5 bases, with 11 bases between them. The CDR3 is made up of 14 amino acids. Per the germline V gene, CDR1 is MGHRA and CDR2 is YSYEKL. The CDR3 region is CASSQAQGGTEAFF. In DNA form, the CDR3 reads TGCGCCAGCAGCCAAGCCCAGGGCGGGACTGAAGCTTTCTTT.

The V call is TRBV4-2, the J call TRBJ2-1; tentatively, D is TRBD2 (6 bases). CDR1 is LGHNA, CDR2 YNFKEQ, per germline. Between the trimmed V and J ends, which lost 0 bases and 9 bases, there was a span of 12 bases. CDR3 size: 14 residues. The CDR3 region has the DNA TGTGCCAGCAGCCAAGATACTAGCTCGACTGAGCAGTTCTTC. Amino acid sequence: CASSQDTSSTEQFF.

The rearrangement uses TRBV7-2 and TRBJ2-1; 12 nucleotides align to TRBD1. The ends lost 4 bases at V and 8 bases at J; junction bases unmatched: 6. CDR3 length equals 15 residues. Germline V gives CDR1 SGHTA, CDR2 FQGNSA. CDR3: CASSSGDRGRHEQFF. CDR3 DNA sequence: TGTGCCAGCAGCTCCGGGGACAGGGGGCGGCATGAGCAGTTCTTC.

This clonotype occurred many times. In DNA form, the CDR3 reads TGTGCCAGCAGCTTAGGCTTGACCCCAAAGGGGTACAATGAGCAGTTCTTC. Amino acids: CASSLGLTPKGYNEQFF. The chain combines TRBV7-2 with TRBJ2-1, with a possible D match to TRBD1 (5 bases). CDR1 SGHTA and CDR2 FQGNSA come from the germline V gene. This CDR3 contains 17 residues. V lost 1 base and J 4 bases, leaving 17 bases between the germline ends.

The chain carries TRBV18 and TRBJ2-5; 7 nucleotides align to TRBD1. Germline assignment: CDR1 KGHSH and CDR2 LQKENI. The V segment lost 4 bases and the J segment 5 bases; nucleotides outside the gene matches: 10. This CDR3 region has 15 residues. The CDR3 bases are TGTGCCAGCTCACTCACGACAGGGTTCCAGGAGACCCAGTACTTC. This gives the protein CASSLTTGFQETQYF.

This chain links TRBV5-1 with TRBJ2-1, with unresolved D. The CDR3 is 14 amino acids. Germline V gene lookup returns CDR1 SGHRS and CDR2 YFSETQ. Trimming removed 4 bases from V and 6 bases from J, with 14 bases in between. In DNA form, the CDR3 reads TGCGCCAGCAGCCTTCTTGTCAGTAGCAATGAGCAGTTCTTC. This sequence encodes CASSLLVSSNEQFF.

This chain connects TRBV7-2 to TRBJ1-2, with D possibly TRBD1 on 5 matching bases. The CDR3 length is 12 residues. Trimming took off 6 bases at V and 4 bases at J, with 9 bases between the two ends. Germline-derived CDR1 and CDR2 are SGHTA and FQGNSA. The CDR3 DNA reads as TGTGCCAGCAGACGGGACTCCTATGGCTACACCTTC. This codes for CASRRDSYGYTF.

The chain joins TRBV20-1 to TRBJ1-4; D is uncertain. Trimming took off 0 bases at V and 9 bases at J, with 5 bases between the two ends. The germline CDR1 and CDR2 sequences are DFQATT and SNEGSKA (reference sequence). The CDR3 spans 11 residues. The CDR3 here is CSARDQKKLFF. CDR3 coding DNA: TGCAGTGCTAGAGATCAGAAAAAACTGTTTTTT.

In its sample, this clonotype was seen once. In DNA form, the CDR3 reads TGCAGTGCTAGAGAAACCCGGGGTCAGCCCCAGCATTTT. It translates to CSARETRGQPQHF. This sequence joins TRBV20-1 and TRBJ1-5; no clear D. The V and J ends lost 0 bases and 6 bases respectively, with 9 bases between them. The CDR3 covers 13 residues. CDR1 is DFQATT and CDR2 is SNEGSKA in the germline V gene (reference sequence).

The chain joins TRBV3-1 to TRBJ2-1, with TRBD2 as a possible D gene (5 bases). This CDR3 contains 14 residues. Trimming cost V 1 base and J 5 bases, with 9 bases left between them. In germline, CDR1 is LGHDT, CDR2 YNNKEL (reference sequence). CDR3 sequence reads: CASSQVPGNNEQFF. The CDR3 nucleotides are TGTGCCAGCAGCCAAGTCCCGGGGAACAATGAGCAGTTCTTC.

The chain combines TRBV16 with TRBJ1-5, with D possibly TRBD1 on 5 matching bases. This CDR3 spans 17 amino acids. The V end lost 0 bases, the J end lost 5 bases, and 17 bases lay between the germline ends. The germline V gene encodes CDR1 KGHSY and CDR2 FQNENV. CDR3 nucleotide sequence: TGTGCCAGCAGCCAATCTTTTAGAGGGGAAAACGATCAGCCCCAGCATTTT. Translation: CASSQSFRGENDQPQHF.

CDR3 region: CASSPNMWTSGQETQYF. CDR3 coding DNA: TGTGCCAGCTCACCAAATATGTGGACTAGCGGACAAGAGACCCAGTACTTC. This sequence joins TRBV18 and TRBJ2-5, with 10 bases that match TRBD2. The CDR3 consists of 17 residues. Germline V gene sequence: CDR1 KGHSH, CDR2 LQKENI. The J segment lost 2 bases and the V segment lost 2 bases, leaving 8 bases of the junction unmatched.

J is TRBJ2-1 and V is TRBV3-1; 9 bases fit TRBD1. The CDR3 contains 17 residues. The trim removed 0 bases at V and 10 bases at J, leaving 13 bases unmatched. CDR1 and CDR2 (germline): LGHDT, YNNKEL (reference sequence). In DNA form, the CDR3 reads TGTGCCAGCAGCCAAGATAGAGGGACAGGGATCCCCCTGGAGCAGTTCTTC. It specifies CASSQDRGTGIPLEQFF.

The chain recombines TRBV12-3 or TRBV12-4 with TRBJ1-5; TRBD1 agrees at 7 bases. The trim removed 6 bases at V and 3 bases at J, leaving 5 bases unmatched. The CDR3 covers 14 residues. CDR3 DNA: TGTGCCAGCAGCCAACAGGGGCCCAATCAGCCCCAGCATTTT. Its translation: CASSQQGPNQPQHF.

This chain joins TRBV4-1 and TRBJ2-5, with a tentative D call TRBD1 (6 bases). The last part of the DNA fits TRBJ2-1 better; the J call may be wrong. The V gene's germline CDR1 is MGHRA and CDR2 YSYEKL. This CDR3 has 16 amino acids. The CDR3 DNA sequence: TGCGCCAGCAGCCAATCCCGGACAGAGTACCAAGAGACCCAGTTCTTC. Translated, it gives CASSQSRTEYQETQFF.

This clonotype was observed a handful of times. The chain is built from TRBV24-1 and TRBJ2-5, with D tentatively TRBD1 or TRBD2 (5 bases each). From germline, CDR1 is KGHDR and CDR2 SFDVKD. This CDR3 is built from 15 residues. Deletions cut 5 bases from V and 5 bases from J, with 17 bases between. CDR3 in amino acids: CATSAPGPGPETQYF. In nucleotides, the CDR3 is TGTGCCACCAGTGCCCCCGGTCCGGGACCTGAGACCCAGTACTTC.

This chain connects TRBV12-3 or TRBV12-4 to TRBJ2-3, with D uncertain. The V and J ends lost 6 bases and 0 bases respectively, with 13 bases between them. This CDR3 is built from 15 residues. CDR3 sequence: CASSFTRVSTDTQYF. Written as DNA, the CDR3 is TGTGCCAGCAGCTTCACTCGAGTTAGCACAGATACGCAGTATTTT.

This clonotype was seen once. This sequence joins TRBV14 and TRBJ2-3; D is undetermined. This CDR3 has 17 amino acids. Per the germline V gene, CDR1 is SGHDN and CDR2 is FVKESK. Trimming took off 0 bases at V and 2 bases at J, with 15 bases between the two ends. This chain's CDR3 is CASSQDPWETYTDTQYF. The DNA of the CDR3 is TGTGCCAGCAGCCAAGATCCCTGGGAAACCTACACAGATACGCAGTATTTT. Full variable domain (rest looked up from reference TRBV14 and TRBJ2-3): EAGVTQFPSHSVIEKGQTVTLRCDPISGHDNLYWYRRVMGKEIKFLLHFVKESKQDESGMPNNRFLAERTGGTYSTLKVQPAELEDSGVYFCASSQDPWETYTDTQYFGPGTRLTVL.